These 10 T cell receptor beta chains share one sample of origin, sequenced in a study of PD-L1 blockade in urothelial cancer. Documented time point: pretreatment peripheral blood. Assay: immunoSEQ multiplex PCR; the TCRdb copy retains only in-frame clones and omits some. The sample records tens of thousands of clones, 84% being singletons. The sample in question was PBMCs, obtained around atezolizumab (anti-PD-L1) treatment. The receptors here all came from a woman in her 70s with urothelial cancer.

CDR3 sequence reads: CASLGLAESYEQYF. CDR3 coding DNA: TGTGCCAGCTTAGGTCTAGCGGAATCCTACGAGCAGTACTTC. The chain is built from TRBV2 and TRBJ2-7; TRBD2 matches 7 bases. The CDR3 runs 14 residues. CDR1 is SNHLY and CDR2 is FYNNEI in the germline V gene. The ends lost 8 bases at V and 1 base at J; junction bases unmatched: 8.

The CDR3 protein is CASSSSARGGAKEQFF. The CDR3, as DNA: TGCGCCAGCAGCTCCTCTGCCCGCGGGGGGGCCAAGGAGCAGTTCTTC. The chain uses TRBV5-1 and TRBJ2-1; 9 positions agree with TRBD2. The CDR3 length is 16 residues. In germline, CDR1 is SGHRS, CDR2 YFSETQ. V dropped 3 bases and J dropped 10; count of bases not matched to a gene: 14.

V is TRBV6-6 and J is TRBJ1-6; TRBD1 might be the D (5 bases). Germline CDR1 MNHNY, CDR2 SVGAGI (reference sequence). There are 13 residues in the CDR3. Between the trimmed V and J ends, which lost 6 bases and 8 bases, there was a span of 11 bases. The chain's CDR3 is CASRQFRDSPLHF. The CDR3 nucleotides are TGTGCCAGCAGACAGTTCAGGGATTCACCCCTCCACTTT.

The CDR3 DNA reads as TGTGCCAGCAGTGCTAACTATCAGGGATTACGAGCTTTCTTT. Amino acid sequence: CASSANYQGLRAFF. J is TRBJ1-1 and V is TRBV6-5, with D perhaps TRBD1 (5 bases). Germline CDR1 and CDR2: MNHEY and SVGAGI. Trimming shortened V by 5 bases and J by 10 bases, and 20 bases separated the two germline ends. The CDR3 extends over 14 amino acids.

The genes are TRBV5-4 and TRBJ2-3; TRBD2 agrees at 11 bases. This CDR3 is 18 amino acids long. The germline gives CDR1 SGHNT, CDR2 YYREEE (reference sequence). After removal of 4 bases from V and 0 bases from J, the junction contained 10 bases not matched to a gene. The CDR3: CASSQRLAGGSSTDTQYF. The CDR3 nucleotides read TGTGCCAGCAGCCAGCGGCTAGCGGGGGGATCTAGCACAGATACGCAGTATTTT.

The chain has TRBV30 and TRBJ1-2, with D hard to call. The CDR3 loop spans 10 amino acids. Trimming took off 5 bases at V and 5 bases at J, with 6 bases between the two ends. Germline V gene data show CDR1 as GTSNPN and CDR2 as SVGIG (reference sequence). The CDR3 protein is CAWAGYGYTF. CDR3 nucleotide sequence: TGTGCCTGGGCGGGGTATGGCTACACCTTC.

V usage is TRBV6-1 and J usage is TRBJ1-5; TRBD1 matches 7 bases. Trimming at V came to 2 bases and at J to 3 bases, leaving 16 bases not matched to a gene. Germline lookup yields CDR1 MNHNS and CDR2 SASEGT. The CDR3 extends over 19 amino acids. The CDR3 protein is CASSELFSGTGVPNQPQHF. DNA for the CDR3: TGTGCCAGCAGTGAATTGTTTTCGGGAACAGGGGTTCCCAATCAGCCCCAGCATTTT.

The chain has TRBV7-2 and TRBJ1-1; D may be TRBD1 (6 bases). V lost 0 bases to trimming and J lost 2 bases, with 10 bases between them. The CDR3 is 15 residues long. Germline-derived CDR1 and CDR2 are SGHTA and FQGNSA. Written as DNA, the CDR3 is TGTGCCAGCAGCTTAGCGACAGGAGGTAACACTGAAGCTTTCTTT. Translation: CASSLATGGNTEAFF.

CDR3 sequence reads: CASSEAGGAYEQYF. CDR3 DNA sequence: TGTGCCAGCAGTGAAGCGGGCGGGGCCTACGAGCAGTACTTC. This sequence joins TRBV2 and TRBJ2-7; perhaps TRBD2 as D (6 bases). The CDR3 extends over 14 amino acids. Trimming took 0 bases from V and 2 from J, leaving 8 bases between them. Germline V lookup: CDR1 SNHLY, CDR2 FYNNEI. Using reference TRBV2 and TRBJ2-7 for the parts outside the CDR3, the full variable domain is EPEVTQTPSHQVTQMGQEVILRCVPISNHLYFYWYRQILGQKVEFLVSFYNNEISEKSEIFDDQFSVERPDGSNFTLKIRSTKLEDSAMYFCASSEAGGAYEQYFGPGTRLTVT.

The chain recombines TRBV5-6 with TRBJ2-7, with no clear D. The V end was cut by 4 bases, the J end by 3 bases, with 17 bases between. Germline values: CDR1 SGHDT, CDR2 YYEEEE. This CDR3 has 15 amino acids. DNA of the CDR3: TGTGCCAGCAGCCTGGCAACAGTCCCTAACTACGAGCAGTACTTC. Protein product: CASSLATVPNYEQYF.